The 32 T cell receptor beta chains below were found in one sample sequenced in a study of blood T cell repertoires in COVID-19. Profiled with immunoSEQ multiplex PCR; TCRdb holds only in-frame clones, not every one. The data show about 250,000 clones, 90% seen once. Material: peripheral blood. All receptors come from a woman between 55 and 75 years old with COVID-19, enrolled during active disease.

This rearrangement joins TRBV5-5 to TRBJ2-5; TRBD2 matches 8 bases. CDR3 size: 18 residues. Germline CDR1 is SGHKS and CDR2 is YYEKEE (reference sequence). V trimming: 0 bases; J trimming: 1 base; junction bases outside the gene matches: 11. CDR3 in amino acids: CASSLEYGAGGGQETQYF. The CDR3 nucleotides are TGTGCCAGCAGCTTGGAGTACGGGGCGGGGGGAGGCCAAGAGACCCAGTACTTC.

This rearrangement joins TRBV30 to TRBJ1-1; D is undetermined. Between the trimmed V and J ends, which lost 0 bases and 7 bases, there was a span of 12 bases. This CDR3 is built from 13 residues. The germline V gene encodes CDR1 GTSNPN and CDR2 SVGIG (reference sequence). CDR3 in DNA: TGTGCCTGGAGTGTAGCTGGGCAGGTTGAAGCTTTCTTT. Translated: CAWSVAGQVEAFF.

Remarks on this clone: The sample carries other DNA sequences with the same CDR3. V is TRBV30 and J is TRBJ1-2; no definite D call. V gave up 0 bases and J gave up 7 bases, with 9 bases separating them. Germline V gene sequence: CDR1 GTSNPN, CDR2 SVGIG (reference sequence). This CDR3 comprises 12 residues. In nucleotides, the CDR3 is TGTGCCTGGAGTGTACTGAGGGTTGGCTACACCTTC. It encodes CAWSVLRVGYTF. Based on the CDR3 plus reference TRBV30 and TRBJ1-2, the full variable domain is SQTIHQWPATLVQPVGSPLSLECTVEGTSNPNLYWYRQAAGRGLQLLFYSVGIGQISSEVPQNLSASRPQDRQFILSSKKLLLSDSGFYLCAWSVLRVGYTFGSGTRLTVV.

The chain joins TRBV9 to TRBJ1-1; no reliable D call. CDR1 and CDR2 from the germline V gene are SGDLS and YYNGEE. The CDR3 spans 13 residues. Trimming removed 1 base at V and 6 bases at J, with 10 bases between. The CDR3, as DNA: TGTGCCAGCAGCGTAACCCCGGAGGCTGAAGCTTTCTTT. It encodes CASSVTPEAEAFF. Full variable domain (outside the CDR3, taken from reference TRBV9 and TRBJ1-1): DSGVTQTPKHLITATGQRVTLRCSPRSGDLSVYWYQQSLDQGLQFLIQYYNGEERAKGNILERFSAQQFPDLHSELNLSSLELGDSALYFCASSVTPEAEAFFGQGTRLTVV.

This chain uses TRBV5-1 with TRBJ1-1; perhaps TRBD1 as D (5 bases). V lost 4 bases to trimming and J lost 5 bases, with 15 bases between them. Looked up from germline, CDR1 is SGHRS and CDR2 is YFSETQ. CDR3 length: 14 amino acids. The CDR3 here is CASSNTRGRTEAFF. DNA of the CDR3: TGCGCCAGCAGCAACACGCGGGGGAGGACTGAAGCTTTCTTT.

V is TRBV4-3 and J is TRBJ2-3; 12 bases agree with TRBD2. The germline CDR1 and CDR2 sequences are LGHNA and YSLEER. The CDR3 covers 16 residues. The ends lost 2 bases at V and 7 bases at J; junction bases unmatched: 7. CDR3 nucleotides: TGCGCCAGCAGCCAACTACTAGCGGGGGGACGCAATACGCAGTATTTT. Translation: CASSQLLAGGRNTQYF.

The CDR3: CASSWGLGANEQFF. CDR3 bases: TGTGCCAGCAGCTGGGGACTAGGTGCCAATGAGCAGTTCTTC. The V call is TRBV7-3, the J call TRBJ2-1; 8 positions match TRBD2. The V segment lost 4 bases and the J segment 6 bases; nucleotides outside the gene matches: 5. Looked up from germline, CDR1 is SGHTA and CDR2 is FQGTGA. CDR3 length: 14 residues.

J is TRBJ1-1 and V is TRBV5-5; 7 nucleotides match TRBD1. The CDR3 sequence is 16 residues long. The trim removed 4 bases at V and 3 bases at J, leaving 12 bases unmatched. Germline-derived CDR1 and CDR2 are SGHKS and YYEKEE (reference sequence). The CDR3 sequence is CASSLTPGTAYTEAFF. CDR3 nucleotide sequence: TGTGCCAGCAGCCTGACGCCTGGGACAGCCTACACTGAAGCTTTCTTT.

This clone was recorded once. The chain is built from TRBV10-3 and TRBJ1-2, with 8 bases matching TRBD1. The CDR3 has 16 amino acids. The J segment lost 7 bases and the V segment lost 5 bases, leaving 15 bases of the junction unmatched. Looked up from germline, CDR1 is ENHRY and CDR2 is SYGVKD. CDR3 sequence: CAISSPRGLTERGYTF. CDR3 DNA: TGTGCCATCAGTTCCCCCAGGGGGCTCACCGAACGTGGCTACACCTTC.

The chain recombines TRBV7-2 with TRBJ2-7; D unresolved. Germline CDR1 SGHTA, CDR2 FQGNSA. The germline V and J ends were trimmed by 0 bases and 5 bases, with 11 bases remaining between them. This CDR3 has 14 residues. CDR3 bases: TGTGCCAGCAGCTTAGCGTACAGCTCGGACGAGCAGTACTTC. This gives the protein CASSLAYSSDEQYF.

The chain has TRBV11-2 and TRBJ2-7; D uncertain. The germline V and J ends were trimmed by 4 bases and 4 bases, with 5 bases remaining between them. The CDR3 has 11 amino acids. Germline V gene data show CDR1 as SGHAT and CDR2 as FQNNGV. CDR3 protein: CASSSGYEQYF. CDR3 nucleotide sequence: TGTGCCAGCAGCTCCGGGTACGAGCAGTACTTC.

The CDR3 protein is CASSVFRGNTGELFF. The CDR3 nucleotides are TGTGCCAGCAGTGTGTTCAGGGGGAACACCGGGGAGCTGTTTTTT. The chain recombines TRBV2 with TRBJ2-2, with D perhaps matching TRBD1 (6 bases). The CDR3 extends over 15 amino acids. Germline CDR1 SNHLY, CDR2 FYNNEI. Trimming removed 4 bases at V and 1 base at J, with 10 bases between.

The chain employs TRBV7-9 and TRBJ2-3; TRBD1 aligns across 10 bases. This CDR3 has 16 residues. Germline V gene sequence: CDR1 SEHNR, CDR2 FQNEAQ (reference sequence). V lost 3 bases to trimming and J lost 1 base; unmatched junction nucleotides: 4. Written as DNA, the CDR3 is TGTGCCAGCAGCTTTTCCGGGACAGGGGGCACAGATACGCAGTATTTT. Translation: CASSFSGTGGTDTQYF.

The chain employs TRBV6-2 or TRBV6-3 and TRBJ2-3; D is possibly TRBD2 (6 bases). Trimming pared 4 bases from V and 0 bases from J, leaving 11 bases between. The CDR3 totals 15 residues. Germline loops: CDR1 MNHEY, CDR2 SVGEGT. CDR3 loop: CASSWYSGSTDTQYF. The CDR3 nucleotides read TGTGCCAGCAGTTGGTATAGCGGCAGCACAGATACGCAGTATTTT.

The genes are TRBV6-5 and TRBJ1-2; D gene unclear. The length of the CDR3 is 15 residues. V was trimmed by 6 bases and J by 8 bases, leaving 22 bases between them. CDR1 is MNHEY, CDR2 SVGAGI, per germline. In DNA, the CDR3 is TGTGCCAGCAGGGGGAGGAAGGGCAGGAGTTACGGCTACACCTTC. Amino acids: CASRGRKGRSYGYTF.

The chain links TRBV7-2 to TRBJ1-6, with D uncertain. Trimming removed 3 bases at V and 9 bases at J, with 9 bases between. This CDR3 has 13 residues. Germline CDR1 reads SGHTA; CDR2 reads FQGNSA. CDR3 protein: CASSFQGSSPLHF. For the CDR3, the DNA is TGTGCCAGCAGCTTTCAAGGGAGTTCACCCCTCCACTTT. The full variable domain, its missing parts supplied by reference TRBV7-2 and TRBJ1-6, is GAGVSQSPSNKVTEKGKDVELRCDPISGHTALYWYRQSLGQGLEFLIYFQGNSAPDKSGLPSDRFSAERTGGSVSTLTIQRTQQEDSAVYLCASSFQGSSPLHFGNGTRLTVT.

CDR3 nucleotides: TGTGCCAGCAGTTACCCGGAGTACAATCAGCCCCAGCATTTT. Translation gives CASSYPEYNQPQHF. This sequence joins TRBV6-6 and TRBJ1-5; the D is unclear. In germline, CDR1 is MNHNY, CDR2 SVGAGI (reference sequence). The CDR3 spans 14 residues. V lost 2 bases, J lost 3 bases, and 8 bases lay in between.

The V gene is TRBV5-1, the J gene TRBJ1-1, with D tentatively TRBD1 (6 bases). In germline, CDR1 is SGHRS, CDR2 YFSETQ. The CDR3 contains 14 residues. Trimming removed 2 bases at V and 2 bases at J, with 10 bases between. The CDR3 spells CASSFHRVNTEAFF. In DNA, the CDR3 is TGCGCCAGCAGCTTCCACAGGGTAAACACTGAAGCTTTCTTT.

The gene calls are TRBV6-5 and TRBJ1-6, with TRBD1 as a possible D gene (6 bases). CDR1 and CDR2 (germline): MNHEY, SVGAGI. Trimming stripped 5 bases from V and 14 bases from J, with 13 bases between. The CDR3 covers 12 residues. CDR3 coding DNA: TGTGCCAGCAGTACTGAAAGGGACACCCTCCACTTT. This sequence encodes CASSTERDTLHF.

The rearrangement links TRBV12-3 or TRBV12-4 to TRBJ1-1; weak D call: TRBD1 (5 bases). The CDR3 loop spans 12 amino acids. V lost 5 bases and J lost 10, with 14 bases in between. CDR3 bases: TGTGCCAGCAGTCAAAGCAGGGTTGGAGCTTTCTTT. This sequence encodes CASSQSRVGAFF.

The V and J genes are TRBV19 and TRBJ2-7; D perhaps matches TRBD1 (5 bases). This CDR3 spans 14 amino acids. Trimming left V 3 bases short and J 5 bases short, with 14 bases between. Germline CDR1 LNHDA, CDR2 SQIVND (reference sequence). CDR3 amino acids: CASSIRGSTNEQYF. CDR3 nucleotide sequence: TGTGCCAGTAGTATTAGGGGTTCAACTAACGAGCAGTACTTC.

The rearrangement links TRBV7-8 to TRBJ1-5, with a possible D match to TRBD1 (6 bases). The V end was cut by 3 bases, the J end by 5 bases, with 11 bases between. From germline, CDR1 is SGHVS and CDR2 FQNEAQ. The CDR3 contains 14 residues. The CDR3 DNA sequence: TGTGCCAGCAGCTTCGCCGGACAGTATCAGCCCCAGCATTTT. Translated, it gives CASSFAGQYQPQHF.

The chain employs TRBV27 and TRBJ1-4; D remains unclear. This CDR3 has 15 residues. Trimming left V 0 bases short and J 0 bases short, with 5 bases between. Germline-derived CDR1 and CDR2 are MNHEY and SMNVEV (reference sequence). This CDR3 is CASSLSTATNEKLFF. CDR3 coding DNA: TGTGCCAGCAGTTTATCGACTGCAACTAATGAAAAACTGTTTTTT.

J is TRBJ2-3 and V is TRBV6-4, with D possibly TRBD2 on 6 matching bases. The CDR3 sequence is 15 residues long. V shed 6 bases and J shed 7 bases, with 20 bases lying between them. Looked up from germline, CDR1 is MRHNA and CDR2 is SNTAGT. CDR3 loop: CASRSTRGGVNTQYF. The DNA for the CDR3 is TGTGCCAGCAGATCCACCCGGGGCGGGGTAAATACGCAGTATTTT.

The rearrangement joins TRBV5-1 to TRBJ2-5, with D maybe TRBD2 (6 bases). Germline loops: CDR1 SGHRS, CDR2 YFSETQ. This CDR3 is 15 amino acids long. Trimming shortened V by 1 base and J by 1 base, and 11 bases separated the two germline ends. DNA for the CDR3: TGCGCCAGCAGCTTGACTGGGCGGGGCCAAGAGACCCAGTACTTC. Its protein is CASSLTGRGQETQYF.

The genes are TRBV5-8 and TRBJ1-2; TRBD1 aligns across 7 bases. Germline V gene data show CDR1 as SGHTS and CDR2 as YDEGEE. The V segment lost 6 bases and the J segment 4 bases; nucleotides outside the gene matches: 3. The CDR3 extends over 12 amino acids. The CDR3 protein is CASTRDSYGYTF. The CDR3, as DNA: TGTGCCAGCACCCGGGACAGCTATGGCTACACCTTC.

In DNA, the CDR3 is TGTGCCAGCAGGCAGGGGGCGAGTTTGAACACTGAAGCTTTCTTT. This codes for CASRQGASLNTEAFF. This chain uses TRBV6-5 with TRBJ1-1, with 8 bases aligning to TRBD1. Germline V gives CDR1 MNHEY, CDR2 SVGAGI. V shed 6 bases, J shed 0 bases, and the junction held 6 bases outside the gene matches. The CDR3 covers 15 residues.

The V gene is TRBV11-2, the J gene TRBJ1-1; D gene ambiguous. The germline V gene encodes CDR1 SGHAT and CDR2 FQNNGV. Trimming pared 3 bases from V and 2 bases from J, leaving 13 bases between. The CDR3 length is 15 residues. The CDR3: CASSLGSIINTEAFF. The CDR3 DNA reads TGTGCCAGCAGCTTGGGGAGTATTATAAACACTGAAGCTTTCTTT.

The J gene is TRBJ1-1, the V gene TRBV21-1; TRBD1, the table's D call, lacks a check against the DNA. TRBV21-1 is marked as a pseudogene. This CDR3 has 16 residues. The CDR3 here is CASSKNPDRGGTEAFF. The CDR3 nucleotides read TGTGCCAGCAGCAAAAACCCGGACAGGGGAGGCACTGAAGCTTTCTTT.

V and J are TRBV5-6 and TRBJ2-7; 7 bases map to TRBD1. This CDR3 comprises 15 residues. The junction had 4 bases not matched to a gene; V was cut back by 1 base and J by 0 bases. In germline, CDR1 is SGHDT, CDR2 YYEEEE. The CDR3 DNA follows: TGTGCCAGCAGCTTGAGAGACAGGGCCTCCTACGAGCAGTACTTC. This codes for CASSLRDRASYEQYF.

This clone was found a few times. The chain combines TRBV29-1 with TRBJ1-1; TRBD1 aligns across 8 bases. The CDR3 is made up of 14 amino acids. The germline V gene has CDR1 SQVTM and CDR2 ANQGSEA. The junction had 9 bases not matched to a gene; V was cut back by 7 bases and J by 2 bases. CDR3 protein: CSGGQVYDNTEAFF. The CDR3 DNA reads TGCAGCGGGGGACAGGTCTATGATAACACTGAAGCTTTCTTT.

The chain is built from TRBV3-1 (or the pseudogene TRBV3-2) and TRBJ2-5; the D is unclear. CDR1 and CDR2 from the germline V gene are LGHDT and YNNKEL (reference sequence). Trimming shortened V by 2 bases and J by 7 bases, and 5 bases separated the two germline ends. The CDR3 loop spans 11 amino acids. CDR3 sequence reads: CASSQSRTQYF. CDR3 DNA sequence: TGTGCCAGCAGCCAATCCAGGACCCAGTACTTC.